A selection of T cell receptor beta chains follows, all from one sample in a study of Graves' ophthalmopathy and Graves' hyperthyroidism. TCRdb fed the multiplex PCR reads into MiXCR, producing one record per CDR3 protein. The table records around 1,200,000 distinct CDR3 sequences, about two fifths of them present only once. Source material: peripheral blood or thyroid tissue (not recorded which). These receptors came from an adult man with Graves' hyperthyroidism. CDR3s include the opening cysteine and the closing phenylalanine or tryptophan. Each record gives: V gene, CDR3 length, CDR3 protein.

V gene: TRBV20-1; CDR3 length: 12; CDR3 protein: CSAPGSSYEQYF
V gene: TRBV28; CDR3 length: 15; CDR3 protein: CASTRGGVLAETQYF
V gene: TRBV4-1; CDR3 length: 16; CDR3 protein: CASSQVLGASNQPQHF
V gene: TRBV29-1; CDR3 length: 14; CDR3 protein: CSALRGTGSVGYTF
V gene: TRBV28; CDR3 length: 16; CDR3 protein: CASSSGTSGDQETQYF
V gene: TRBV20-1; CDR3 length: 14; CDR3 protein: CSARASGGAQPQHF
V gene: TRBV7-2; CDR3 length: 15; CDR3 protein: CASSQVRGTNYGYTF
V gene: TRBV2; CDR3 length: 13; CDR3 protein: CARMDRASYGYTF
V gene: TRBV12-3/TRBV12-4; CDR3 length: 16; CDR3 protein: CASSLNEGGRQETQYF
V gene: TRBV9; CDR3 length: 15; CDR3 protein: CASSVESGRVDEQYF
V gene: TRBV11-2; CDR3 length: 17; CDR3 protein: CASSLVLPGTSRFEQYF
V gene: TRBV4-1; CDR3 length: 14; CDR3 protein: CASSPKAGGGEQFF
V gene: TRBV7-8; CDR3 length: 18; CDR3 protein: CASSAPPRGGGGTGELFF
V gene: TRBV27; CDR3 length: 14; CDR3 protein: CASSISGIGQPQHF
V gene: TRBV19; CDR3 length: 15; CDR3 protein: CASRDREKLMKNCFF
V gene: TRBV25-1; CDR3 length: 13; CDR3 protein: CASAQEGAGELFF
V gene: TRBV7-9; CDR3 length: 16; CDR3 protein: CASSSRGGGAQETQYF
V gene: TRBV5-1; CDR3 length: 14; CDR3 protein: CASSLGQSEGEQYF
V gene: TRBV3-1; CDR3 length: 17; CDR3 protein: CASSQDGRGRQSETQYF
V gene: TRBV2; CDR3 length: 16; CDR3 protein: CASSEALRGGLYTQYF
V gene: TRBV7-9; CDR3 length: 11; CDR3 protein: CASSLMAEAFF
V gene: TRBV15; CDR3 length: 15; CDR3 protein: CATSRDLGAADGYTF
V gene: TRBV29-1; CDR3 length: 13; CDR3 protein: CSGGQGSSYEQYF
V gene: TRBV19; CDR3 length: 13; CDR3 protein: CASSTGADQPQHF
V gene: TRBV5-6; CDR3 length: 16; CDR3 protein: CASSAPGRANTGELFF
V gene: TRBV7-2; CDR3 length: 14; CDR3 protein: CASSLGSNLGTQYF
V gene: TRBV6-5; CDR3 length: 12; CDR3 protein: CASSLPGVGYTF
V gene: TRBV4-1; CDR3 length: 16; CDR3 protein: CASSLTDRGLGETQYF
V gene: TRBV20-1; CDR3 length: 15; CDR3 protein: CSAGSEKGWTETQYF
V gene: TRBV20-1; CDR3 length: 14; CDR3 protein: CSAARGRSDTEAFF
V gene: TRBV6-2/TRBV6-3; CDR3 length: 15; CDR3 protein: CASSARDGGHSPLHF
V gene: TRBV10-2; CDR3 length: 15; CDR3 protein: CASSYSGQGSREQYF
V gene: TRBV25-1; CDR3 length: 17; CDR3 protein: CASSEPTQGERGSPLHF
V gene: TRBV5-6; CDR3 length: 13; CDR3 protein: CASSLSSAQPQHF
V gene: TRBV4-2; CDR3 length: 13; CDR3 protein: CASSQGLEGPQHF
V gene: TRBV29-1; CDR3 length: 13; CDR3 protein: CSVDPTSTGTQYF
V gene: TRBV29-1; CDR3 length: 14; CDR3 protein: CSVDLAGMPGELFF
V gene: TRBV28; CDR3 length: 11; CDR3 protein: CASSWSYGYTF
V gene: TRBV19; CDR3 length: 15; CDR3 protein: CASRQGRLTNEKLFF
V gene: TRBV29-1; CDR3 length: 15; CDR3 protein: CSVEEKVGPRGTQYF
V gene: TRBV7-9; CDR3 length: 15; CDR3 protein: CASSIGQGRTYEQYF
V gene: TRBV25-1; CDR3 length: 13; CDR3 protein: CASCRGVNTEAFF
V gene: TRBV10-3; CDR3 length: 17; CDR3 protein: CAISDNDRDGYLQPQHF
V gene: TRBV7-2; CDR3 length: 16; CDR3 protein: CASSLSGGSGGGELFF
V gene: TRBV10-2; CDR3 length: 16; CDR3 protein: CASSAGLAGGSYEQYF
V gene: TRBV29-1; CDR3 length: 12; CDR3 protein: CSVGQGLYGYTF